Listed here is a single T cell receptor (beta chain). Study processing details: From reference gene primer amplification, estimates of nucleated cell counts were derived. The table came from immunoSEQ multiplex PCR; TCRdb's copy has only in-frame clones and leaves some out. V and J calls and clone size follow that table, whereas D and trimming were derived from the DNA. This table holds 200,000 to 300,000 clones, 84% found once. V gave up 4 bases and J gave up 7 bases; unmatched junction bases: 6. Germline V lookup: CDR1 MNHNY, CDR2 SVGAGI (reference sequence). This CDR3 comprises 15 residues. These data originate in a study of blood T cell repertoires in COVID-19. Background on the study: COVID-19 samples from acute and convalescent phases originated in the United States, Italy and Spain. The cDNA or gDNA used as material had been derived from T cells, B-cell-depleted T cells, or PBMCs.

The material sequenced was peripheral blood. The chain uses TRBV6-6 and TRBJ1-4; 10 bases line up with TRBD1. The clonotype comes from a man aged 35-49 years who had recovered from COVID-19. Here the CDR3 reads CASSSQDRGGEKLFF. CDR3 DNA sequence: TGTGCCAGCAGTTCCCAGGACAGGGGGGGTGAAAAACTGTTTTTT.